These 2 T cell receptor beta chains were all obtained from the same sample, sequenced in a study of T cell responses to AZD1222 COVID-19 vaccine. Method: immunoSEQ multiplex PCR; TCRdb's copy keeps in-frame clones and lacks some. The table shows around 270,000 clones, with 85% to 95% occurring only once. The sequences come from peripheral blood, collected 28 days after the second AZD1222 dose. The receptors here all came from an adult who received the AZD1222 COVID-19 vaccine.

CDR3 protein: CASSVGTGATLETQYF. The CDR3 region has the DNA TGTGCCAGCAGCGTAGGGACAGGGGCTACTTTGGAGACCCAGTACTTC. The chain employs TRBV9 and TRBJ2-5; 9 nucleotides match TRBD1. Germline CDR1 and CDR2: SGDLS and YYNGEE. The CDR3 is 16 amino acids. J gave up 5 bases and V 0 bases, and 8 bases lay outside the gene matches.

The J gene is TRBJ2-7, the V gene TRBV28; D is undetermined. V lost 5 bases and J 3 bases, leaving 14 bases between the germline ends. CDR1 and CDR2 from the germline V gene are MDHEN and SYDVKM. The CDR3 extends over 14 amino acids. The CDR3 DNA sequence: TGTGCCAGCAGTCCTCGGGCTGCGAACTACGAGCAGTACTTC. Translation gives CASSPRAANYEQYF.